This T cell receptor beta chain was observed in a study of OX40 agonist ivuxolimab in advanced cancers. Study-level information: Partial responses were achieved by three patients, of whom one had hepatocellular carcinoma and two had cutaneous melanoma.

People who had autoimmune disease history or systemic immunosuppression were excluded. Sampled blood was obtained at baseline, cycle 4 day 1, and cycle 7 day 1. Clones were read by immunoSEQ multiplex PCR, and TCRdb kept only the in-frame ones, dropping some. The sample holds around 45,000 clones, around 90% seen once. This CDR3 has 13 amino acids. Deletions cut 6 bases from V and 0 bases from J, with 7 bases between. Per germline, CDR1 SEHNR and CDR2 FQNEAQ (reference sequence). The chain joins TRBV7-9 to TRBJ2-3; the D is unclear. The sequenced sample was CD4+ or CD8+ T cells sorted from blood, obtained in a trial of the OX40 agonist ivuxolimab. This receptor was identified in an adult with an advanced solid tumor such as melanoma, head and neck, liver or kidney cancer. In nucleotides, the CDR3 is TGTGCCAGCAGACAACCTAGCACAGATACGCAGTATTTT. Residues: CASRQPSTDTQYF.